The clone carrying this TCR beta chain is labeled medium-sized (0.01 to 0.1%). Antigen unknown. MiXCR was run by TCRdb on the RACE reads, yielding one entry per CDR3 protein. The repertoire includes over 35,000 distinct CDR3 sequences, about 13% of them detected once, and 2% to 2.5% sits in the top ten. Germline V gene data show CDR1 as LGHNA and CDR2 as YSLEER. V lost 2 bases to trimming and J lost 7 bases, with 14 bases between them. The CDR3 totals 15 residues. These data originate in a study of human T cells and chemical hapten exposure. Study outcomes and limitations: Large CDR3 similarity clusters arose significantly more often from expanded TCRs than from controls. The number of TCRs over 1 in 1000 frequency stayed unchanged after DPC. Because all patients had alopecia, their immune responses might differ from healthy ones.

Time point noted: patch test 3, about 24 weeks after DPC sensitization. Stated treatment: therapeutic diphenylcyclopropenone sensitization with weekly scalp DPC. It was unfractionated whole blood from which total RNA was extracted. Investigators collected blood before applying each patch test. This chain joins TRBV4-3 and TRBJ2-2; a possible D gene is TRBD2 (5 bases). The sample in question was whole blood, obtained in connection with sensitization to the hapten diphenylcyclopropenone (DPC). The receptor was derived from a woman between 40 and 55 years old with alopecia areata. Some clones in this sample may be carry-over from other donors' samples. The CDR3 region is CASSQSGRRGGELFF. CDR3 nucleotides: TGCGCCAGCAGCCAAAGCGGAAGACGAGGCGGGGAGCTGTTTTTT.